This T cell receptor beta chain was sequenced in a study of cytomegalovirus exposure and HLA in healthy donors. Study-level background: An early release of data contained about 85 million unique TCRs, which came from HLA-typed donors. Study-wide results and caveats: In a later analysis, several top co-occurrence clusters appeared linked to parvovirus B19, influenza, CMV and Epstein-Barr virus. It was reported that the classifier diagnosed cytomegalovirus status with high specificity and sensitivity in both the original and validation cohorts.

The germline gives CDR1 SGHAT, CDR2 FQNNGV. The CDR3 has 14 residues. V was cut by 3 bases and J by 1 base, with 9 bases left in between. This clone has just a few counts. Its antigen remains unknown. The study ran its PCR with 60 Vbeta and 13 Jbeta primers. The table came from immunoSEQ multiplex PCR; TCRdb's copy has only in-frame clones and leaves some out. The sample comprises around 140,000 clones, about 64% of which are singletons, and 2.4% rests with the top ten. Sequencing was done on a sample of PBMCs. The V gene is TRBV11-2, the J gene TRBJ1-1, with a weak D call TRBD1 (5 bases). The TCR was taken from a middle-aged woman in good health and CMV-seronegative. For the CDR3, the DNA is TGTGCCAGCAGCTTCGTCAGGGAGAACACTGAAGCTTTCTTT. Translating gives CASSFVRENTEAFF.